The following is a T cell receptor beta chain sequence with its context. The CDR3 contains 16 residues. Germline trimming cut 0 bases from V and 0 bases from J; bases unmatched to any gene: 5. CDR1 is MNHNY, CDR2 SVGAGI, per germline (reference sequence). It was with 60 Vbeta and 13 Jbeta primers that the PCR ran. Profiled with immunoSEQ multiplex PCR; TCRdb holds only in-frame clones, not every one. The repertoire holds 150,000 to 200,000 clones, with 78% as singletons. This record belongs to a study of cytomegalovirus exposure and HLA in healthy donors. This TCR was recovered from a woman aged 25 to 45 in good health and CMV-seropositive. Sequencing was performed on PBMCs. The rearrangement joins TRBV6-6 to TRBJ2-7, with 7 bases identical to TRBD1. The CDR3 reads CASSYSPGTASYEQYF. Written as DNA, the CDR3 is TGTGCCAGCAGTTACTCGCCCGGGACAGCCTCCTACGAGCAGTACTTC.